This TCR beta chain was observed in a study of T cells in Graves' hyperthyroidism and ophthalmopathy. Study conclusions and caveats: Blood shared most expanded thyroid clonotypes above 0.001.

What was amplified from RNA transcripts were TCR beta CDR3 regions. A set of HTBI primers served as the primers for a first-round RT-PCR of the TCR CDR3. TCRdb reprocessed the multiplex PCR reads via MiXCR and lists one record per CDR3 protein. Here the sample spans about 560,000 distinct CDR3 sequences, about a sixth being singletons. Calling Graves' hyperthyroidism stable meant ophthalmopathy did not progress within 18 months. PBMCs were collected from a roughly 9.7 ml volume of fresh peripheral blood. The CDR3 sequence is 13 residues long. V was clipped by 6 bases and J by 3 bases; unmatched bases: 4. Germline CDR1 and CDR2: MNHEY and SVGEGT. Concerning this clonotype itself: The antigen remains undetermined.

This chain uses TRBV6-2 or TRBV6-3 with TRBJ2-7; 8 bases match TRBD1. The origin of this receptor is a woman aged 18 to 35 with Graves' hyperthyroidism. The specimen sequenced was blood. CDR3 residues: CASRLTGGYEQYF. For the CDR3, the DNA is TGTGCCAGCAGGCTAACAGGGGGCTACGAGCAGTACTTC.